This TCR beta chain was documented in a study of beta chain features in type 1 diabetes. This clone was seen a few times. Its specificity is unknown. This CDR3 has 14 residues. In germline, CDR1 is SGHTA, CDR2 FQGTGA. J gave up 5 bases and V 4 bases, and 5 bases lay outside the gene matches. Study results and caveats: TCRB CDR3 length was moderately but significantly reduced in all four CD4+ subsets of Type 1 diabetes patients.

The study reverse transcribed the entire isolated RNA, so it sequenced expressed TCRB transcripts. TCRdb's copy holds only in-frame clones and misses some; the assay was immunoSEQ multiplex PCR. Among about 340,000 clones listed, 13% were seen once. This rearrangement joins TRBV7-3 to TRBJ2-3; 8 bases match TRBD2. The TCR comes from a woman younger than 30 with type 1 diabetes. Sequenced: naive CD4+ T cells from blood. The CDR3 nucleotides are TGTGCCAGCAGCTACGGGACTAGTGGAGATACGCAGTATTTT. Protein: CASSYGTSGDTQYF.